What follows are 8 T cell receptor beta chains derived from one specimen sequenced in a study of cytomegalovirus exposure and HLA in healthy donors. Primers included in the PCR were 60 Vbeta and 13 Jbeta primers. The repertoire was sequenced with immunoSEQ multiplex PCR; TCRdb's copy has only in-frame clones and lacks some. The sample contains approximately 150,000 clones, roughly 68% of which appear only once. The sequenced material came from PBMCs. The receptors were gathered from a man in his 60s in good health and CMV-seronegative.

J is TRBJ1-3 and V is TRBV25-1, with TRBD1 as a possible D gene (5 bases). The CDR3 totals 13 residues. The V gene's germline CDR1 is MGHDK and CDR2 SYGVNS. Trimming removed 8 bases at V and 2 bases at J, with 10 bases between. CDR3 nucleotides: TGTGCCAGCTGGCAGGGTCCTGGAAACACCATATATTTT. Protein product: CASWQGPGNTIYF.

The rearrangement links TRBV28 to TRBJ2-7; 7 positions match TRBD1. Germline V gene data show CDR1 as MDHEN and CDR2 as SYDVKM. The V segment lost 3 bases and the J segment 6 bases; nucleotides outside the gene matches: 8. This CDR3 region has 14 residues. For the CDR3, the DNA is TGTGCCAGCAGTTTCAGTATAGCAGGGGGCGAGCAGTACTTC. This codes for CASSFSIAGGEQYF.

This clone was picked up one time. The chain carries TRBV10-3 and TRBJ2-4; TRBD1 matches 9 bases. The CDR3 is 14 residues long. Germline V gene data show CDR1 as ENHRY and CDR2 as SYGVKD. The V gene end was trimmed by 11 bases and the J gene end by 1 base; junction bases not matched to a gene: 6. CDR3 region: CAVSQGAAKNIQYF. The CDR3 nucleotides are TGTGCCGTCTCACAGGGGGCGGCCAAAAACATTCAGTACTTC.

The DNA of the CDR3 is TGCGCCAGCAGCTTGGAAGTAGCAGTCTATGAGCAGTTCTTC. Its protein product is CASSLEVAVYEQFF. This chain links TRBV5-1 with TRBJ2-1, with D unclear. The V end lost 0 bases, the J end lost 8 bases, and 12 bases lay between the germline ends. Germline values: CDR1 SGHRS, CDR2 YFSETQ. This CDR3 comprises 14 residues.

The chain links TRBV28 to TRBJ2-5, with 7 nucleotides matching TRBD1. This CDR3 has 16 amino acids. V lost 7 bases to trimming and J lost 5 bases; unmatched junction nucleotides: 16. The germline V gene encodes CDR1 MDHEN and CDR2 SYDVKM. The CDR3 protein is CASTSRPGGVLETQYF. In nucleotides, the CDR3 is TGTGCCAGCACCTCCCGCCCAGGGGGAGTTTTGGAGACCCAGTACTTC.

This rearrangement joins TRBV5-4 to TRBJ2-7; 10 positions agree with TRBD1. The CDR3 is 14 amino acids. Germline assignment: CDR1 SGHNT and CDR2 YYREEE (reference sequence). V dropped 4 bases and J dropped 6; count of bases not matched to a gene: 7. CDR3: CASSTRTGGAEQYF. The CDR3 DNA reads as TGTGCCAGCAGCACCAGGACAGGGGGGGCCGAGCAGTACTTC.

The V and J genes are TRBV19 and TRBJ1-1; a possible D gene is TRBD1 (5 bases). The CDR3 covers 15 residues. Germline loops: CDR1 LNHDA, CDR2 SQIVND (reference sequence). V gave up 3 bases and J gave up 1 base, with 12 bases separating them. CDR3 residues: CASSIRAGPNTEAFF. The CDR3 nucleotides read TGTGCCAGTAGTATCCGGGCAGGGCCGAACACTGAAGCTTTCTTT.

The CDR3 region is CASSRMENQPQHF. CDR3 nucleotides: TGTGCCAGCAGCAGGATGGAGAATCAGCCCCAGCATTTT. The chain carries TRBV7-9 and TRBJ1-5; no definite D call. This CDR3 has 13 residues. The V and J ends lost 5 bases and 4 bases respectively, with 9 bases between them. Germline assignment: CDR1 SEHNR and CDR2 FQNEAQ (reference sequence).